This T cell receptor (beta chain) derives from a study of T-cell memory formation after mild COVID-19. Findings and caveats of the study: That cross-reactive memory joined was suggested by some responding clones appearing in pre-infection memory. Among clones peaking at day 37 in the second wave, SARS-CoV-2 specificity remained unconfirmed. Contracting CD4+ clones sat mainly in CM and EM; CD8+ in EMRA.

From 5'RACE with constant-segment primers came TCR alpha and TCR beta cDNA libraries that carried sample barcodes and UMIs. One entry per CDR3 protein results from TCRdb running MiXCR on the 5' RACE reads. The data contain 35,000 to 45,000 distinct CDR3 sequences, approximately 7% of them singletons. About this clonotype itself: Antigen: not known.

The sequence was obtained from an adult who had mild COVID-19 (a few samples of this study predate the infection). Cell type and time point are not known. The sample comprised PBMCs or a T cell subset sorted from them (not recorded which).

In DNA, the CDR3 is TGTGCCAGCAGCCGGGACAGCAACTCTGGGGCCAACGTCCTGACTTTC. This sequence encodes CASSRDSNSGANVLTF. V usage is TRBV11-3 and J usage is TRBJ2-6; 7 bases match TRBD1. CDR3 length equals 16 residues. Germline CDR1 and CDR2: SGHNT and YENEEA. After removal of 5 bases from V and 0 bases from J, the junction contained 4 bases not matched to a gene.